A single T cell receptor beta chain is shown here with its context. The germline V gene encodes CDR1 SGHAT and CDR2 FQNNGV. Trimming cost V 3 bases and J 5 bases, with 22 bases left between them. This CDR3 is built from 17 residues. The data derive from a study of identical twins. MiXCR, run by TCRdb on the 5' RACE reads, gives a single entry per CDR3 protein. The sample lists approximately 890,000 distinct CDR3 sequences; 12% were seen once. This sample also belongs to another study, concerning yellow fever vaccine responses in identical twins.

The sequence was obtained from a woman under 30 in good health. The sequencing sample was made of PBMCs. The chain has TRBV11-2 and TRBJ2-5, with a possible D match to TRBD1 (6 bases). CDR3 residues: CASSFHTQGTLGETQYF. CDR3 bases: TGTGCCAGCAGCTTCCACACCCAAGGGACACTCGGGGAGACCCAGTACTTC.